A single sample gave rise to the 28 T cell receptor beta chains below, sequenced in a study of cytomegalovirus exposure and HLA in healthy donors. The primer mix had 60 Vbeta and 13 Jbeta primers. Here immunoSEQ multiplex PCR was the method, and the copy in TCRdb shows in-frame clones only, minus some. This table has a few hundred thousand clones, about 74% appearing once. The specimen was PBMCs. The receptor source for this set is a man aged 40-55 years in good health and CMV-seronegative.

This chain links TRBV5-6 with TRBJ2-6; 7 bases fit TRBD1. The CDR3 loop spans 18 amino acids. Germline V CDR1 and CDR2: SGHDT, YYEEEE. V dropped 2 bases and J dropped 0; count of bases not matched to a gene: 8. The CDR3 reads CASSLSGTELSGANVLTF. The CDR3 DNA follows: TGTGCCAGCAGCTTATCCGGGACAGAACTCTCTGGGGCCAACGTCCTGACTTTC.

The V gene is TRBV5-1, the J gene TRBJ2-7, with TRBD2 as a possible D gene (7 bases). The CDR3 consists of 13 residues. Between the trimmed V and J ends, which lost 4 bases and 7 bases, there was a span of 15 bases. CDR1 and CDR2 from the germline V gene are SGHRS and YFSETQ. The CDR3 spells CASSHGGAEEQYF. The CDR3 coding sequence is TGCGCCAGCAGCCATGGGGGGGCGGAAGAGCAGTACTTC.

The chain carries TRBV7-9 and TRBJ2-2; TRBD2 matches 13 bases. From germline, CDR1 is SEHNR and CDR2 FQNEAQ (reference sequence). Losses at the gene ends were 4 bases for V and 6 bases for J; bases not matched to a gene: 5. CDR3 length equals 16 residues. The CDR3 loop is CASSSGLAGAPGELFF. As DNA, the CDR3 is TGTGCCAGCAGCTCCGGACTAGCGGGAGCCCCCGGGGAGCTGTTTTTT.

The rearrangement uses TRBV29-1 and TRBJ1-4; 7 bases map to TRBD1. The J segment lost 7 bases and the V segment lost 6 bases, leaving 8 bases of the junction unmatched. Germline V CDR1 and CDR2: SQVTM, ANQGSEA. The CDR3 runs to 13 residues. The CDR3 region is CSVAQGPFEKLFF. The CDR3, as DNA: TGCAGCGTCGCACAGGGGCCATTTGAAAAACTGTTTTTT.

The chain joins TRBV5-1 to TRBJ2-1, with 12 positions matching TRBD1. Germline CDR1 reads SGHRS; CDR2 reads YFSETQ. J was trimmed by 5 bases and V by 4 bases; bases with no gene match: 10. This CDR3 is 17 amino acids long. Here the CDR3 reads CASSHGTGGVVDNEQFF. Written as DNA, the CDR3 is TGCGCCAGCAGCCACGGGACAGGGGGCGTAGTCGACAATGAGCAGTTCTTC.

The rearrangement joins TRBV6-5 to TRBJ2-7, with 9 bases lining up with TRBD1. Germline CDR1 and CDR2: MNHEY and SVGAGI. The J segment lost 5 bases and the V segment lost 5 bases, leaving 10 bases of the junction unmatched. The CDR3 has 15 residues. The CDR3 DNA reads TGTGCCAGCAGTCCAACCGGACAGGGGCGTAACGAGCAGTACTTC. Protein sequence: CASSPTGQGRNEQYF.

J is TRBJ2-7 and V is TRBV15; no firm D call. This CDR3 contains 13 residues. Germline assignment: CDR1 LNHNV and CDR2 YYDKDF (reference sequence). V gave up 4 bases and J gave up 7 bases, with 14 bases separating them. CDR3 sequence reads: CATSILLGGEQYF. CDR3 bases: TGTGCCACCAGCATTCTTTTAGGCGGAGAGCAGTACTTC.

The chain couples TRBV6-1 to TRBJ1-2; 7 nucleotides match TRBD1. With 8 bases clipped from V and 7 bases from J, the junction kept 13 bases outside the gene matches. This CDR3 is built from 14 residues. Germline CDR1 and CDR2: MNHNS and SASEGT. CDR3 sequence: CASRAGGVVAGYTF. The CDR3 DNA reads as TGTGCCAGCCGCGCAGGGGGAGTGGTTGCTGGCTACACCTTC.

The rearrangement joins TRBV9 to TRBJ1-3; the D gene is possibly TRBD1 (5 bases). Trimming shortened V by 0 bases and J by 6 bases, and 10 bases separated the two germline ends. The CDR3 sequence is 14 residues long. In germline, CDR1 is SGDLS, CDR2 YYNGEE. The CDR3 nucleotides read TGTGCCAGCAGCGTAGTAGGCAGGGAAAACACCATATATTTT. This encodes CASSVVGRENTIYF.

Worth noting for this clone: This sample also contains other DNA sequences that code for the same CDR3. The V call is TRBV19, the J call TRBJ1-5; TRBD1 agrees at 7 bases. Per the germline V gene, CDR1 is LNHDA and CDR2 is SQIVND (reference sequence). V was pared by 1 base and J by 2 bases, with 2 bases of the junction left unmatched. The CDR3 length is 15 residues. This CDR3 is CASSIGRGGNQPQHF. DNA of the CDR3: TGTGCCAGTAGTATAGGCAGGGGGGGCAATCAGCCCCAGCATTTT.

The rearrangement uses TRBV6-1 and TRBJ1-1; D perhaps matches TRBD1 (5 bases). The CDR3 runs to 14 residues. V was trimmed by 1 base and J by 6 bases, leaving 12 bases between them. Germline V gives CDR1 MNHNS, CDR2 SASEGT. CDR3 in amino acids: CASSEGGRVPEAFF. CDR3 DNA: TGTGCCAGCAGTGAAGGTGGCAGGGTGCCTGAAGCTTTCTTT.

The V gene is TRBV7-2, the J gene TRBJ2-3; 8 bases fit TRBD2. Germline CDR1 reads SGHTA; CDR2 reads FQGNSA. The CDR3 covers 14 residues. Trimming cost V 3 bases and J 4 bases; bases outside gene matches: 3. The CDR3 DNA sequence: TGTGCCAGCAGCTTCGGGGGGGCCCCAGATACGCAGTATTTT. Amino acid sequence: CASSFGGAPDTQYF.

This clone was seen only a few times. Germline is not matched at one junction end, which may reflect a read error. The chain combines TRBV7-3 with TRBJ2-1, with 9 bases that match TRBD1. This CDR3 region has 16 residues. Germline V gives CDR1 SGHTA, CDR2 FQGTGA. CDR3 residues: CASSITGQGGINEQFF. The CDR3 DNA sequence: TGTGCCAGCAGCATAACGGGACAGGGAGGAATTAATGAGCAGTTCTTC.

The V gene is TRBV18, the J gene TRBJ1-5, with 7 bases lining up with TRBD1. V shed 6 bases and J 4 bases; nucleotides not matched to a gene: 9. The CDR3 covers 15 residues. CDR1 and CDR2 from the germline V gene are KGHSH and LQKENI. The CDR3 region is CASSGPGGRNQPQHF. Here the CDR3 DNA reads TGTGCCAGCTCGGGACCAGGGGGGAGGAATCAGCCCCAGCATTTT. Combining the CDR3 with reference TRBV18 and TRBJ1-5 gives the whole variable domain NAGVMQNPRHLVRRRGQEARLRCSPMKGHSHVYWYRQLPEEGLKFMVYLQKENIIDESGMPKERFSAEFPKEGPSILRIQQVVRGDSAAYFCASSGPGGRNQPQHFGDGTRLSIL.

The CDR3 here is CASSVGKGYGYTF. DNA for the CDR3: TGTGCCAGCAGCGTAGGCAAGGGGTATGGCTACACCTTC. The rearrangement links TRBV9 to TRBJ1-2; possible D gene TRBD1, 5 bases. This CDR3 has 13 amino acids. V dropped 0 bases and J dropped 5 bases, with 8 bases sitting between them. Germline V gene sequence: CDR1 SGDLS, CDR2 YYNGEE.

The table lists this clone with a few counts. The CDR3 DNA reads TGTGCCAGCTCACCACTTCCGAGCGGAGGGACAGGGAGCAATCAGCCCCAGCATTTT. Its translation: CASSPLPSGGTGSNQPQHF. The gene calls are TRBV18 and TRBJ1-5; 9 bases agree with TRBD1. The germline V gene has CDR1 KGHSH and CDR2 LQKENI. V was clipped by 1 base and J by 1 base; unmatched bases: 11. The CDR3 has 19 residues.

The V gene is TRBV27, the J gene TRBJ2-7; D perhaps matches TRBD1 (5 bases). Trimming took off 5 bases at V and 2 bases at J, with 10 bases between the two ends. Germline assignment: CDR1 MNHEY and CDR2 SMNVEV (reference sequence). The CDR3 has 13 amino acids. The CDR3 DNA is TGTGCCAGCAGTCCGACAGCCACCTACGAGCAGTACTTC. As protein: CASSPTATYEQYF.

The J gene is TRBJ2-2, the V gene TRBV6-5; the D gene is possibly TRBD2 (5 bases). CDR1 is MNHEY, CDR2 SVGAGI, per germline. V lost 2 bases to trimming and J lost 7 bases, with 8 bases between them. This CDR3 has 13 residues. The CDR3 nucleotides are TGTGCCAGCAGTTACGACCGGGGCGGGGAGCTGTTTTTT. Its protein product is CASSYDRGGELFF.

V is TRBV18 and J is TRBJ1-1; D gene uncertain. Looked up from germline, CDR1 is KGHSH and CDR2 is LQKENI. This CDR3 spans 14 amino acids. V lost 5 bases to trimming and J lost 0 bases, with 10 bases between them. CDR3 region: CASSAAGMNTEAFF. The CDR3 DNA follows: TGTGCCAGCTCAGCGGCCGGAATGAACACTGAAGCTTTCTTT.

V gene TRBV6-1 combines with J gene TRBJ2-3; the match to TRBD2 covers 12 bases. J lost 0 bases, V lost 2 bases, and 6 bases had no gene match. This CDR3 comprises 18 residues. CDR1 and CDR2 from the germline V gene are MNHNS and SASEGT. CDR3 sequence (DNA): TGTGCCAGCAGTGAAACGCTAGCGGGAGGGACTAGCACAGATACGCAGTATTTT. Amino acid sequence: CASSETLAGGTSTDTQYF.

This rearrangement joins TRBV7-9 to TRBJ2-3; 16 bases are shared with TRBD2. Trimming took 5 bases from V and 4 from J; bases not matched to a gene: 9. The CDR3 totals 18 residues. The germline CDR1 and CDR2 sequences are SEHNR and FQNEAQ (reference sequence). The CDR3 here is CASSPPGTSGGAADTQYF. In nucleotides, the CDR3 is TGTGCCAGCAGCCCTCCCGGGACTAGCGGGGGGGCAGCAGATACGCAGTATTTT.

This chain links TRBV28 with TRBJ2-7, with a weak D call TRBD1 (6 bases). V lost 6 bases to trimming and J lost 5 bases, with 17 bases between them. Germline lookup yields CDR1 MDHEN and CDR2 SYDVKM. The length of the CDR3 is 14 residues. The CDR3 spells CASSDSGVKDEQYF. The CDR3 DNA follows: TGTGCCAGCAGCGACTCAGGGGTTAAGGACGAGCAGTACTTC.

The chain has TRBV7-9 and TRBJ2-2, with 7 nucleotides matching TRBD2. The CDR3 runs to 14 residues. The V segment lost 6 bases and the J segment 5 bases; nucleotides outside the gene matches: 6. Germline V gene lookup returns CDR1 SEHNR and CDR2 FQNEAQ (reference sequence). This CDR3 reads CASRSLAETGELFF. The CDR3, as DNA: TGTGCCAGCAGATCGCTAGCGGAAACCGGGGAGCTGTTTTTT.

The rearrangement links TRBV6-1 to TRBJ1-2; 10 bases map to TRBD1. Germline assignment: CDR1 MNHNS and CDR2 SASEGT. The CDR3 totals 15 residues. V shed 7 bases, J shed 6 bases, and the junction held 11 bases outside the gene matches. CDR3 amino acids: CASKTRRTGGDGYTF. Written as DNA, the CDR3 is TGTGCCAGCAAAACCAGAAGGACAGGGGGGGATGGCTACACCTTC.

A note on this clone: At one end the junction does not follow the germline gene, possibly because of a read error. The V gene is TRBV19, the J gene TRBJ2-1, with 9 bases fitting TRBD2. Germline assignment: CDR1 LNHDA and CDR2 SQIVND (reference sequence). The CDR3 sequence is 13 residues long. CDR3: CASSISGGRGMVF. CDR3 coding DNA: TGTGCCAGTAGTATATCTGGCGGGAGGGGGATGGTCTTC.

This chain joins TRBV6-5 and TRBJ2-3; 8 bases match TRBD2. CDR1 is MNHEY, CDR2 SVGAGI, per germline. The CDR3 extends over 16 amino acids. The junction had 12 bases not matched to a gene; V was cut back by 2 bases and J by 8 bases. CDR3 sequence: CASSYTKTSVGGTQYF. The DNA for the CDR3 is TGTGCCAGCAGTTACACCAAGACTAGCGTGGGGGGTACGCAGTATTTT.

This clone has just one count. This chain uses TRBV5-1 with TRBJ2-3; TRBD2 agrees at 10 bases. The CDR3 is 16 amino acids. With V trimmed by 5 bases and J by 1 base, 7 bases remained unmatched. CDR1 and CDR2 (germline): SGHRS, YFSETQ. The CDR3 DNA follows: TGCGCCAGCAGAGATTCAGGGACTAGCGGCACAGATACGCAGTATTTT. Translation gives CASRDSGTSGTDTQYF.

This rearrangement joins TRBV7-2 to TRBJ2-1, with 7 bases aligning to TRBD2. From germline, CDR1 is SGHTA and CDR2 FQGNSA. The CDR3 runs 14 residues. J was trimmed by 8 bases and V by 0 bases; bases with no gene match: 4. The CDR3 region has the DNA TGTGCCAGCAGCTTAGCGGGGGGGTTCGATGAGCAGTTCTTC. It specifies CASSLAGGFDEQFF.